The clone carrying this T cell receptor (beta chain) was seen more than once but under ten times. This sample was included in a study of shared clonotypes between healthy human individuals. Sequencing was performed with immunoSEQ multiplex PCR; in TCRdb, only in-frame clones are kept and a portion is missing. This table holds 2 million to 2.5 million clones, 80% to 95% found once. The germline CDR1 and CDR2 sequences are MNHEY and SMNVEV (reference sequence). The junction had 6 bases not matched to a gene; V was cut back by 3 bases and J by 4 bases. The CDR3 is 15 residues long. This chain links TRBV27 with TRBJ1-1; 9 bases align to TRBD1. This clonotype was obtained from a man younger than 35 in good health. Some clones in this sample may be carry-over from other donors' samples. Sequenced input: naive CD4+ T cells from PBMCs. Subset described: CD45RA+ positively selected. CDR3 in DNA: TGTGCCAGCAGTTTGATGGGACAGGGATTCACTGAAGCTTTCTTT. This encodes CASSLMGQGFTEAFF.